This T cell receptor (beta chain) appears in the sequencing data of a study of CD8+ T cells in alopecia areata. Study conclusions and caveats: Lesional scalp, especially alopecia totalis/universalis, showed higher clonality than normal scalp.

Note on this clone: The antigen is unknown.

Sequencing used cDNA as its template, made by extracting RNA and reverse transcribing it. Here immunoSEQ multiplex PCR was the method, and the copy in TCRdb shows in-frame clones only, minus some. The profile shows 140,000 or so clones, approximately 51% of them singletons. Sorting of CD4+ and CD8+ T cells was performed on PBMCs. This TCR came from a human donor with alopecia areata. The sequences come from CD4+ T cells sorted from blood, collected at week 0.

This CDR3 is CASSPTGTSPSYEQYF. The CDR3 DNA follows: TGCGCCAGCAGCCCTACCGGGACATCGCCATCCTACGAGCAGTACTTC. The rearrangement joins TRBV4-1 to TRBJ2-7; possible D gene TRBD1, 6 bases. CDR1 MGHRA and CDR2 YSYEKL come from the germline V gene. Deletions cut 4 bases from V and 1 base from J, with 17 bases between. This CDR3 spans 16 amino acids.